A selection of T cell receptor beta chains follows, all from one sample in a study of T cells after yellow fever vaccination. TCRdb passed the 5' RACE reads through MiXCR, listing each CDR3 protein once. The sample comprises 500,000 to 700,000 distinct CDR3 sequences, about 19% of which are singletons, and around 15% rests with the top ten. The specimen comprised PBMCs, sampled 15 days after the yellow fever booster vaccination. Receptor source: a young man who received the YFV17D yellow fever vaccine. Both conserved end residues are part of each CDR3. Each record gives: V gene, CDR3 length, D gene, J gene, clone size, CDR3 DNA, CDR3 protein. The D gene is left open where the match is weak. Only some rows state a clone size, as once, few, many or a class for expanded clones.

v_call: TRBV7-6
cdr3_length: 15
d_call: -
j_call: TRBJ2-2
clone_size: few
cdr3_nt: TGTGCCAGCAGCCTGCCCCCAGGGTTCACCGGGGAGCTGTTTTTT
cdr3_aa: CASSLPPGFTGELFF

v_call: TRBV6-6
cdr3_length: 12
d_call: -
j_call: TRBJ2-7
clone_size: few
cdr3_nt: TGTGCCAGCAGCTCCGGGATGCAAGAGCAGTACTTC
cdr3_aa: CASSSGMQEQYF

v_call: TRBV5-1
cdr3_length: 14
d_call: TRBD1
j_call: TRBJ2-7
clone_size: few
cdr3_nt: TGCGCCAGCAGCTACGGACAGGGAGGTAACGAGCAGTACTTC
cdr3_aa: CASSYGQGGNEQYF

v_call: TRBV20-1
cdr3_length: 14
d_call: -
j_call: TRBJ1-4
clone_size: -
cdr3_nt: TGCAGTGCTAGAGAGGGATCAACTAATGAAAAACTGTTTTTT
cdr3_aa: CSAREGSTNEKLFF

v_call: TRBV5-1
cdr3_length: 17
d_call: -
j_call: TRBJ2-1
clone_size: few
cdr3_nt: TGCGCCAGCAGCTTGGGGGACATCTCTAGTCTTCGAAATGAGCAGTTCTTC
cdr3_aa: CASSLGDISSLRNEQFF

v_call: TRBV7-9
cdr3_length: 15
d_call: TRBD2
j_call: TRBJ2-3
clone_size: -
cdr3_nt: TGTGCCAGCAGAGCGGGACTTTCCTACACAGATACGCAGTATTTT
cdr3_aa: CASRAGLSYTDTQYF

v_call: TRBV29-1
cdr3_length: 12
d_call: TRBD1
j_call: TRBJ1-2
clone_size: -
cdr3_nt: TGCAGCGTTGCGGGACAGGGACACGGCTACACCTTC
cdr3_aa: CSVAGQGHGYTF

v_call: TRBV20-1
cdr3_length: 13
d_call: TRBD2
j_call: TRBJ2-1
clone_size: -
cdr3_nt: TGCAGTGCTAGTACTAGCGGGGTAAATGAGCAGTTCTTC
cdr3_aa: CSASTSGVNEQFF

v_call: TRBV28
cdr3_length: 15
d_call: TRBD2
j_call: TRBJ2-7
clone_size: -
cdr3_nt: TGTGCCAGCCAAACTAGCGGGCGAAGCTCCTACGAGCAGTACTTC
cdr3_aa: CASQTSGRSSYEQYF

v_call: TRBV11-1
cdr3_length: 14
d_call: -
j_call: TRBJ1-1
clone_size: -
cdr3_nt: TGTGCCAGCAGCTCCACAGACATGAACACTGAAGCTTTCTTT
cdr3_aa: CASSSTDMNTEAFF

v_call: TRBV25-1
cdr3_length: 15
d_call: TRBD1
j_call: TRBJ2-7
clone_size: few
cdr3_nt: TGTGCCAGCAGTGGGCGGACAGGGGTAACCTACGAGCAGTACTTC
cdr3_aa: CASSGRTGVTYEQYF

v_call: TRBV29-1
cdr3_length: 15
d_call: -
j_call: TRBJ2-3
clone_size: few
cdr3_nt: TGCAGCGTAGGAGTACCGGGAAGGGGCACAGATACGCAGTATTTT
cdr3_aa: CSVGVPGRGTDTQYF

v_call: TRBV6-6
cdr3_length: 13
d_call: TRBD1
j_call: TRBJ1-5
clone_size: -
cdr3_nt: TGTGCCAGCAGAGTAGGACAGGAGGCACCCCAGCATTTT
cdr3_aa: CASRVGQEAPQHF

v_call: TRBV27
cdr3_length: 15
d_call: -
j_call: TRBJ1-2
clone_size: few
cdr3_nt: TGTGCCAGCAGTTTCGTCTTTGGGGCAGATTATGGCTACACCTTC
cdr3_aa: CASSFVFGADYGYTF

v_call: TRBV19
cdr3_length: 13
d_call: -
j_call: TRBJ2-7
clone_size: few
cdr3_nt: TGTGCCAGTAGTATAACAGTTGCCTACGAGCAGTACTTC
cdr3_aa: CASSITVAYEQYF

v_call: TRBV6-5
cdr3_length: 15
d_call: -
j_call: TRBJ2-2
clone_size: -
cdr3_nt: TGTGCCAGCAGTACTCAATACAGGCTCACCGGGGAGCTGTTTTTT
cdr3_aa: CASSTQYRLTGELFF

v_call: TRBV29-1
cdr3_length: 15
d_call: -
j_call: TRBJ1-2
clone_size: -
cdr3_nt: TGCAGCGTCGAAGACAGGAGCGACCTTAACTATGGCTACACCTTC
cdr3_aa: CSVEDRSDLNYGYTF

v_call: TRBV7-2
cdr3_length: 13
d_call: -
j_call: TRBJ2-5
clone_size: once
cdr3_nt: TGTGCCAGCAGCGGAGAGGGGCTGAGGACCCAGTACTTC
cdr3_aa: CASSGEGLRTQYF

v_call: TRBV20-1
cdr3_length: 12
d_call: TRBD1
j_call: TRBJ2-7
clone_size: few
cdr3_nt: TGCAGTGCTGGGACAGACAGAGGGGAGCAGTACTTC
cdr3_aa: CSAGTDRGEQYF

v_call: TRBV20-1
cdr3_length: 14
d_call: -
j_call: TRBJ2-7
clone_size: -
cdr3_nt: TGCAGTGCTAGACAGGGGTGGAGCCCCTACGAGCAGTACTTC
cdr3_aa: CSARQGWSPYEQYF

v_call: TRBV5-1
cdr3_length: 14
d_call: -
j_call: TRBJ1-1
clone_size: -
cdr3_nt: TGCGCCAGCAGCTTGCACACGACGAACACTGAAGCTTTCTTT
cdr3_aa: CASSLHTTNTEAFF

v_call: TRBV6-1
cdr3_length: 17
d_call: TRBD2
j_call: TRBJ2-3
clone_size: few
cdr3_nt: TGTGCCAGCAGTAGAGGAAAGGGGACTAGCGACACAGATACGCAGTATTTT
cdr3_aa: CASSRGKGTSDTDTQYF

v_call: TRBV6-2/TRBV6-3
cdr3_length: 16
d_call: -
j_call: TRBJ2-1
clone_size: few
cdr3_nt: TGTGCCAGCAGTTACGATCCTCGGGGCGGAGGCAATGAGCAGTTCTTC
cdr3_aa: CASSYDPRGGGNEQFF

v_call: TRBV6-5
cdr3_length: 18
d_call: -
j_call: TRBJ1-1
clone_size: -
cdr3_nt: TGTGCCAGCAGTTACTCGATCTGGGGGCTTACCATGAACACTGAAGCTTTCTTT
cdr3_aa: CASSYSIWGLTMNTEAFF

v_call: TRBV6-5
cdr3_length: 15
d_call: -
j_call: TRBJ2-5
clone_size: few
cdr3_nt: TGTGCCAGCAGTTTAATAGGAGCGTCAGTGGAGACCCAGTACTTC
cdr3_aa: CASSLIGASVETQYF

v_call: TRBV7-2
cdr3_length: 15
d_call: TRBD1
j_call: TRBJ2-5
clone_size: -
cdr3_nt: TGTGCCAGCAGCTTATCGACAGGGGCTTTAGAGACCCAGTACTTC
cdr3_aa: CASSLSTGALETQYF

v_call: TRBV28
cdr3_length: 15
d_call: -
j_call: TRBJ2-5
clone_size: -
cdr3_nt: TGTGCCAGCAGCCTAAGGGACGGAGTGAGGGAGACCCAGTACTTC
cdr3_aa: CASSLRDGVRETQYF

v_call: TRBV20-1
cdr3_length: 15
d_call: TRBD2
j_call: TRBJ2-1
clone_size: -
cdr3_nt: TGCAGTGCTAGAGATGTGGGGGGGAGGAGAGATGAGCAGTTCTTC
cdr3_aa: CSARDVGGRRDEQFF

v_call: TRBV20-1
cdr3_length: 16
d_call: -
j_call: TRBJ2-2
clone_size: few
cdr3_nt: TGCAGTGCTAGAGAAAACAGGGCTGGACTCACCGGGGAGCTGTTTTTT
cdr3_aa: CSARENRAGLTGELFF

v_call: TRBV6-2/TRBV6-3
cdr3_length: 15
d_call: TRBD2
j_call: TRBJ2-7
clone_size: -
cdr3_nt: TGTGCCAGCAGTTACTCGGCTAGCGGGTACTACGAGCAGTACTTC
cdr3_aa: CASSYSASGYYEQYF

v_call: TRBV7-2
cdr3_length: 13
d_call: -
j_call: TRBJ1-2
clone_size: -
cdr3_nt: TGTGCCAGCAGCCCCAACAACCAAGTGGGCTACACCTTC
cdr3_aa: CASSPNNQVGYTF

v_call: TRBV11-2
cdr3_length: 18
d_call: TRBD2
j_call: TRBJ2-2
clone_size: -
cdr3_nt: TGTGCCAGCAGCTTATCTAGCGGGAGGGCCATCAACACCGGGGAGCTGTTTTTT
cdr3_aa: CASSLSSGRAINTGELFF

v_call: TRBV20-1
cdr3_length: 15
d_call: -
j_call: TRBJ2-2
clone_size: -
cdr3_nt: TGCAGTGCTAGAGATGCAGCTAGAAAACCCGGGGAGCTGTTTTTT
cdr3_aa: CSARDAARKPGELFF

v_call: TRBV20-1
cdr3_length: 15
d_call: -
j_call: TRBJ2-3
clone_size: -
cdr3_nt: TGCAGTGCTCCCCTGAGGAAGGGAATCACAGATACGCAGTATTTT
cdr3_aa: CSAPLRKGITDTQYF

v_call: TRBV7-2
cdr3_length: 13
d_call: TRBD2
j_call: TRBJ2-5
clone_size: few
cdr3_nt: TGTGCCTCCGGGGGGGGGAGAGAGGAGACCCAGTACTTC
cdr3_aa: CASGGGREETQYF

v_call: TRBV7-9
cdr3_length: 15
d_call: TRBD2
j_call: TRBJ2-1
clone_size: few
cdr3_nt: TGTGCCAGCAGGGACGGACTAGCCTTTAACGATGAGCAGTTCTTC
cdr3_aa: CASRDGLAFNDEQFF

v_call: TRBV20-1
cdr3_length: 14
d_call: TRBD2
j_call: TRBJ2-7
clone_size: -
cdr3_nt: TGCAGTGCAATACCTGGGACTAGTAGCTACGAGCAGTACTTC
cdr3_aa: CSAIPGTSSYEQYF

v_call: TRBV29-1
cdr3_length: 13
d_call: -
j_call: TRBJ2-3
clone_size: -
cdr3_nt: TGCAGCGTTGGCGGGGTTTCCACAGATACGCAGTATTTT
cdr3_aa: CSVGGVSTDTQYF

v_call: TRBV9
cdr3_length: 14
d_call: TRBD1
j_call: TRBJ1-4
clone_size: few
cdr3_nt: TGTGCCAGCAGCCACGGACAGGGAGGTGAAAAACTGTTTTTT
cdr3_aa: CASSHGQGGEKLFF

v_call: TRBV15
cdr3_length: 11
d_call: -
j_call: TRBJ1-1
clone_size: -
cdr3_nt: TGTGCCACCAGCAGAGATAGGGGAGCTTTCTTT
cdr3_aa: CATSRDRGAFF